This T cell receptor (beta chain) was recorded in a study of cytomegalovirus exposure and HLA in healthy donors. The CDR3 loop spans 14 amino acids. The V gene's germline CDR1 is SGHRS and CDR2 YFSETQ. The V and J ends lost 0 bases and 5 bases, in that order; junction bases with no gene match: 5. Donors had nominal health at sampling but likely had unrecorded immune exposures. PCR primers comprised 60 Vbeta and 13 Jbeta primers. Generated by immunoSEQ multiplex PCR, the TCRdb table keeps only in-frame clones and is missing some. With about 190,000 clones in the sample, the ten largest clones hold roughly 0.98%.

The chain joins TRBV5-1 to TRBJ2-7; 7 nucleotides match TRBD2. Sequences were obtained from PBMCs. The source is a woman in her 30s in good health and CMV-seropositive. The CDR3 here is CASSLGGDYDEQYF. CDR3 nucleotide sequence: TGCGCCAGCAGCTTGGGGGGGGACTATGACGAGCAGTACTTC.